These 4 T cell receptor beta chains came from one sample sequenced in a study of T cell repertoires in cytomegalovirus infection. TCRdb ran MiXCR on the reads and lists one entry per CDR3 protein. The table lists 650,000 to 900,000 distinct CDR3 sequences, approximately 32% of them singletons. Their antigens remain unidentified. The sample in question was cultured CD8+ T cells from PBMCs, obtained from culture after CMV antigen stimulation. These receptors were taken from a human donor in good health (CMV status not recorded). Some clones in this sample may be carry-over from other donors' samples.

This clonotype was seen more than once but under ten times. The rearrangement links TRBV12-3 or TRBV12-4 to TRBJ2-2; D tentatively reads TRBD1 or TRBD2 (5 bases each). Trimming removed 2 bases from V and 7 bases from J, with 23 bases in between. This CDR3 region has 18 residues. CDR3 amino acids: CASSLSRVRVIHHGELFF. In nucleotides, the CDR3 is TGTGCCAGCAGTTTATCCAGGGTGAGGGTAATTCATCACGGGGAGCTGTTTTTT.

The rearrangement uses TRBV7-9 and TRBJ2-7, with D unresolved. In germline, CDR1 is SEHNR, CDR2 FQNEAQ (reference sequence). This CDR3 is built from 14 residues. V lost 2 bases, J lost 2 bases, and 10 bases lay in between. The CDR3 DNA reads TGTGCCAGCAGCTTATCTTTGCAGACCTACGAGCAGTACTTC. It encodes CASSLSLQTYEQYF.

This sequence joins TRBV7-9 and TRBJ1-2; the D is unclear. The CDR3 is 13 amino acids. Germline V gene lookup returns CDR1 SEHNR and CDR2 FQNEAQ (reference sequence). V was shortened by 3 bases and J by 7 bases, with 12 bases between the two germline ends. CDR3 coding DNA: TGTGCCAGCAGCTTGTCAGATTCCGGTGGCTACACCTTC. This sequence encodes CASSLSDSGGYTF.

The chain uses TRBV6-2 or TRBV6-3 and TRBJ1-2; D gene uncertain. Per germline, CDR1 MNHEY and CDR2 SVGEGT. The CDR3 covers 13 residues. The V end lost 6 bases, the J end lost 4 bases, and 12 bases lay between the germline ends. The CDR3 loop is CASRVGRVYGYTF. The CDR3 nucleotides are TGTGCCAGCAGAGTCGGCCGGGTCTATGGCTACACCTTC.